This T cell receptor (beta chain) was sequenced during a study of cytomegalovirus exposure and HLA in healthy donors (TCRdb year 2017). A note on the overall study: An earlier analysis of some 620 of the donors reported about 260 Gb of sequence data and around 100 million unique TCR beta sequences obtained from roughly 170 million T cells. In a later genetic analysis, genome-wide SNP genotypes for about three fifths of the roughly 670 donors were used, and that subset was treated as a discovery cohort. All discovery cohort repertoires had been generated on a single sequencing platform. To decide whether each TCR beta V gene segment behaved as functional or pseudogenic, an earlier analysis of some 600 of the donors relied on high-throughput TCR beta sequencing. High-throughput TCR immunosequencing, statistical association of individual TCRs with disease status, and machine learning were combined to predict cytomegalovirus infection status. Among about 400 genotyped donors of the cohort, an average of around 250,000 unique TCR beta nucleotide sequences was sequenced per donor, of which 15% to 20% were non-productive. Four or five DR-DQ haplotypes were handled as single units for association and clustering, since linkage in the cohort was strong. Rather than using new phenotypic data, the later analysis identified candidate immune exposures from TCR beta sequences and from how often those sequences occurred across donors. Both class I and class II loci were covered by HLA typing, at four-digit resolution. A later analysis re-analyzed previously published TCR beta repertoires from approximately 700 donors and added high-resolution HLA genotyping to study TCR occurrence patterns. Typing coverage varied by locus: roughly 620-640 donors for A, B, C, DRB1 and DQB1; some 520 for DQA1; 606 for DPA1; roughly 450 for DPB1. The aim of the study was to test whether cataloging public T cell receptors could identify signatures of past pathogen exposure. Approximately 300 gigabases of sequencing data and around 80 million unique TCR sequences made up an early release that covered 500 to 700 HLA-typed donors. Donor age, sex, ethnicity and CMV serostatus were compiled alongside the repertoire data. The genetic ancestry cluster associated with self-reported Caucasian donors included 81% of the 398 genotyped donors. The study used immunosequencing to profile the T cell repertoires of about 670 subjects and linked those repertoires to cytomegalovirus serostatus. Besides the first cohort of more than 650 subjects, a separate validation cohort made up of 90 to 150 different subjects was used.

Library creation used the immunoSEQ multiplex PCR assay. For the multiplex PCR, a mixture combining 60 forward primers for TCR Vbeta segments and 13 reverse primers for TCR Jbeta segments was used. The CDR3 region of rearranged TCR beta genes was amplified from genomic DNA by a multiplex PCR assay. On the Illumina HiSeq System, the amplified TCR beta libraries were sequenced as 87-base-pair reads. As for how the authors treated the data: In a later analysis, tens of millions of unique TCR beta chains were counted across the roughly 610 repertoires, and around 10 million of these chains were shared by at least two donors. Raw reads were error-corrected and collapsed into unique sequences with a nearest-neighbor algorithm that merged closely related sequences to remove PCR and sequencing errors. CDR3 sequences were aligned to IMGT reference sequences to assign V, D and J gene segments. For a sequence to be retained, a match of at least six nucleotides was required to both a V gene segment and a J gene segment. A rearrangement was called productive if the CDR3 had no stop codons and remained in frame with V and J, and every other rearrangement was called non-productive. Following IMGT convention, CDR3 was defined as the stretch from the second conserved V-encoded cysteine to the conserved J-encoded phenylalanine. In an earlier analysis of roughly 610 of the donors, sequences lacking an unambiguous match to a single V gene segment were excluded. In an earlier analysis of some 590 of the donors, V segments were called functional above 56.7% productive rearrangements and were called segregating when the between-donor standard deviation exceeded 5%. To diagnose cytomegalovirus status from the catalog of TCR beta chain sequences, a statistical classification framework was built. V and J gene assignment, in a later analysis, came from comparing TCR nucleotide sequences with IMGT/GENE-DB human TR gene sequences. The TCRdist pipeline was used in a later analysis to assign CDR3 sequences and most-parsimonious VDJ recombination scenarios. A later analysis defined each TCR beta chain by its CDR3 amino acid sequence plus V-gene family, and excluded reads lacking a unique V-gene family. In a later analysis, around 650 highly shared, low-generation-probability nucleotide sequences were removed to address suspected cross-contamination and a sequencing artifact. In a later analysis, a clonal expansion index was calculated for each public chain from normalized within-repertoire ranks of inferred template counts. In a later analysis, generation probabilities were computed with a VDJ recombination model fitted to out-of-frame rearrangements, and the resulting probabilities were checked against IGoR. A later analysis scored TCR-TCR, TCR-HLA and TCR-CMV co-occurrence with hypergeometric tests, applying a repertoire-size bias correction to TCR pairs. In a later analysis, false discovery rates were estimated by permuting HLA or CMV assignments 20 times. In a later analysis, co-occurring TCRs were grouped with DBSCAN, and TCRdist sequence similarity was added when clustering was performed within HLA-allele-positive subsets. Repertoires with fewer than 30,000 or more than 120,000 public chains were left out of co-occurrence clustering, as were roughly five repertoires with anomalous nucleotide sharing. TCRdb took over this immuneACCESS table, retaining in-frame rearrangements with V and J assigned. Such tables are incomplete; in checked studies, under half of the missing clones stem from an unresolved V gene, and the remainder is unexplained. From that table come the V and J calls and clone size; the DNA was used to work out D and trimming. Here the sample has approximately 170,000 clones; around three quarters occur a single time. The top ten constitute 2% to 2.5% of the sample.

Concerning this clone itself: Its antigen is currently not known. No qualities accompany the bases; no much larger clone lies one base away.

In total, approximately 700 healthy bone marrow donors made up the cohort. All cohort members were sampled while nominally healthy, although unrecorded immune exposures were likely present. The donor was CMV seronegative and was included in the group of 352 seronegative cohort members. Each donor provided a peripheral blood sample, and peripheral blood mononuclear cells were used for TCR beta sequencing. The Qiagen DNeasy Blood Extraction Kit was used to extract genomic DNA from the blood cell samples. The germline V gene gives CDR1 as MNHNS and CDR2 as SASEGT. From V the trimming removes 4 bases and from J it removes 0 bases, while the gene matches leave 6 bases of the junction unaccounted for. Including cysteine and phenylalanine, the CDR3 has 15 amino acids. Only the CDR3 DNA stays, 45 bases, in frame from base 1. Beyond this particular receptor, the publication reports: In vitro tests confirmed that a few of the cytomegalovirus-associated TCR beta chains recognize cytomegalovirus antigens. About 15 rarely observed V segments, including chromosome 9 orphons, were excluded from the earlier analysis of a few hundred of the donors because counts were too low. Because some donors lacked HLA typing at each locus, the association tests relied only on the typed subset. Immune exposure information for the cohort was limited to CMV serostatus. In this cohort, only TCR beta chains were sequenced, and detectable features were limited by the absence of alpha or paired-chain data. In the study, 164 TCR beta chains were listed as associated with cytomegalovirus. Most TCR sequences were seen in very few donors, while some public TCRs were found in many individuals. Cytomegalovirus status was reported to be diagnosed by the classifier with high specificity and sensitivity in both the original and validation cohorts. An association between a missense DCLRE1C variant and V-gene and J-gene trimming of TCR beta chains was found in a later genetic analysis and replicated in an independent cohort. According to a later analysis, parvovirus B19, influenza, CMV and Epstein-Barr virus appeared linked to several top co-occurrence clusters. In a later analysis, TCR association rates were found to vary across HLA loci, with the most associated TCRs seen for DRB1 alleles and the fewest for HLA-C alleles. The presence/absence analyses assumed that sequencing depth was roughly uniform across donors, and that assumption may not be true. Correlated functional status among segregating V segments might reflect linkage disequilibrium, but an unknown experimental factor could not be ruled out. In a later genetic analysis, fewer N-insertions in productive TCRs were reported among donors in an Asian-associated ancestry cluster than the 666-donor mean. Most CMV-associated TCR beta chains appeared to be HLA-restricted in a later analysis, and the HLA associations seemed to be driven largely by CMV exposure. A later analysis associated 17,000 or so TCR beta sequences with specific HLA alleles at a false discovery rate of 0.05. An earlier analysis of approximately 500 of the donors showed that most TCR beta V segments appeared in productive rearrangements either about 87% or about 30% of the time, which broadly matched IMGT annotations. When HLA alleles, especially DR and DQ, strongly co-occurred, attributing TCR associations to individual alleles was difficult. A further reported finding was that TCR beta sequences accurately predicted the HLA-A and HLA-B alleles for most subjects in the first cohort. In a later analysis, HLA-associated TCR beta chains were found to be more clonally expanded and to have lower generation probabilities than equally common non-associated chains. Because the 87-base-pair reads could not distinguish some IMGT-functional V segments, including TRBV6-2 and TRBV6-3, those segments were excluded. It was suggested by the authors that the approach could potentially be generalized to other disease states and immunological phenotypes. A cluster of highly shared sequence variants was judged likely to be a technical artifact of the sequencing pipeline.

This receptor was obtained from a woman aged 45-59 years in good health and CMV-seronegative. Sequenced sample: PBMCs. The rearrangement joined TRBV6-1 to TRBJ2-7, and TRBD2 matches 7 of the central bases. The CDR3 here reads CASSVSGRASYEQYF. The nucleotides are TGTGCCAGCAGTGTGTCGGGGAGGGCCTCCTACGAGCAGTACTTC.